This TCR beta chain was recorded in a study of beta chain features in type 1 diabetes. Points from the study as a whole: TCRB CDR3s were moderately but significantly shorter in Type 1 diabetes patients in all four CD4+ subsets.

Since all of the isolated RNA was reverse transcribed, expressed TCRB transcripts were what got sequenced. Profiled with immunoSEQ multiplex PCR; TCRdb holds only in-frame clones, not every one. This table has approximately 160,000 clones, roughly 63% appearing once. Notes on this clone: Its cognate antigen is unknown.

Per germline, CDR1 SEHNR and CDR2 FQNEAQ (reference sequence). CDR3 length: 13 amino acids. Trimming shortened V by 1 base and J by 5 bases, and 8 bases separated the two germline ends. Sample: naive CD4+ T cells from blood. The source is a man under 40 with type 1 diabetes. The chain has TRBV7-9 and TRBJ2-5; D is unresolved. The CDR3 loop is CASSLGPVETQYF. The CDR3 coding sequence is TGTGCCAGCAGCTTAGGTCCGGTGGAGACCCAGTACTTC.